These 12 T cell receptor beta chains share one sample of origin, sequenced in a study of graft-versus-host responses after intestinal transplantation. Profiling relied on immunoSEQ multiplex PCR, and the TCRdb table lists in-frame clones only, not all of them. The table has about 94,000 clones, 90% to 95% seen once. The antigens these receptors bind are not known. The sequenced sample was unstimulated CD8+ T cells sorted from spleen or lymph node cells, obtained before intestinal transplant. The receptors shown here come from a human donor who received an intestinal transplant.

The chain uses TRBV7-2 and TRBJ1-5, with D maybe TRBD1 (5 bases). The germline CDR1 and CDR2 sequences are SGHTA and FQGNSA. The length of the CDR3 is 19 residues. V lost 1 base and J 1 base, leaving 20 bases between the germline ends. In DNA, the CDR3 is TGTGCCAGCAGCTTAGTCGGGGGGGGAGGCCCGGCGAGCAATCAGCCCCAGCATTTT. Its translation: CASSLVGGGGPASNQPQHF.

This rearrangement joins TRBV28 to TRBJ1-2, with no clear D. V was cut by 2 bases and J by 4 bases, with 8 bases left in between. From germline, CDR1 is MDHEN and CDR2 SYDVKM. The CDR3 spans 13 residues. CDR3 in amino acids: CASSLGQVYGYTF. CDR3 coding DNA: TGTGCCAGCAGTTTAGGGCAGGTCTATGGCTACACCTTC.

V gene TRBV29-1 combines with J gene TRBJ2-1; weak D call: TRBD2 (5 bases). Germline CDR1 is SQVTM and CDR2 is ANQGSEA. V lost 7 bases, J lost 0 bases, and 16 bases lay in between. The CDR3 runs 15 residues. The CDR3 bases are TGCAGCGCCTCTTCACCCGGGATCTCCTACAATGAGCAGTTCTTC. Residues: CSASSPGISYNEQFF.

This chain uses TRBV4-2 with TRBJ2-7, with 7 nucleotides matching TRBD1. CDR1 and CDR2 from the germline V gene are LGHNA and YNFKEQ. Losses at the gene ends were 1 base for V and 4 bases for J; bases not matched to a gene: 13. CDR3 length: 17 amino acids. CDR3 DNA: TGTGCCAGCAGCCAAGCTCGAAGGGGAACAGGGGAATACGAGCAGTACTTC. It translates to CASSQARRGTGEYEQYF.

The chain recombines TRBV19 with TRBJ1-2, with D unresolved. The CDR3 extends over 12 amino acids. Trimming took off 3 bases at V and 6 bases at J, with 8 bases between the two ends. Germline V gene sequence: CDR1 LNHDA, CDR2 SQIVND (reference sequence). CDR3 residues: CASSIGGDGYTF. The CDR3 DNA sequence: TGTGCCAGTAGTATCGGCGGAGATGGCTACACCTTC.

This rearrangement joins TRBV5-1 to TRBJ1-6, with 7 positions matching TRBD1. From germline, CDR1 is SGHRS and CDR2 YFSETQ. With 1 base clipped from V and 6 bases from J, the junction kept 10 bases outside the gene matches. The CDR3 loop spans 17 amino acids. Here the CDR3 reads CASSLTGQSASNSPLHF. Written as DNA, the CDR3 is TGCGCCAGCAGCTTGACGGGACAGTCAGCTTCTAATTCACCCCTCCACTTT.

This chain links TRBV5-6 with TRBJ2-3; D remains ambiguous. Trimming removed 4 bases at V and 4 bases at J, with 10 bases between. The CDR3 is made up of 13 amino acids. The germline V gene encodes CDR1 SGHDT and CDR2 YYEEEE. CDR3 sequence: CASSVEPPDTQYF. CDR3 in DNA: TGTGCCAGCAGCGTGGAGCCCCCAGATACGCAGTATTTT.

V gene TRBV7-9 combines with J gene TRBJ2-1, with D unresolved. The V gene's germline CDR1 is SEHNR and CDR2 FQNEAQ (reference sequence). The CDR3 is made up of 15 amino acids. V lost 6 bases and J lost 8, with 20 bases in between. The CDR3 DNA reads TGTGCCAGCAGAGGCGGCGAGTTACAAGCCGATGAGCAGTTCTTC. It yields the protein CASRGGELQADEQFF. Combining the CDR3 with reference TRBV7-9 and TRBJ2-1 gives the whole variable domain DTGVSQNPRHKITKRGQNVTFRCDPISEHNRLYWYRQTLGQGPEFLTYFQNEAQLEKSRLLSDRFSAERPKGSFSTLEIQRTEQGDSAMYLCASRGGELQADEQFFGPGTRLTVL.

This clone was observed once. V is TRBV27 and J is TRBJ2-7; 8 nucleotides match TRBD1. This CDR3 has 13 residues. From germline, CDR1 is MNHEY and CDR2 SMNVEV (reference sequence). The junction had 5 bases not matched to a gene; V was cut back by 8 bases and J by 2 bases. The CDR3 coding sequence is TGTGCCAGCGCCTACAGGGGGGCCTACGAGCAGTACTTC. Protein: CASAYRGAYEQYF.

This sequence joins TRBV15 and TRBJ2-7; 11 bases line up with TRBD2. The CDR3 loop spans 17 amino acids. Germline loops: CDR1 LNHNV, CDR2 YYDKDF (reference sequence). The trim removed 0 bases at V and 1 base at J, leaving 5 bases unmatched. Written as DNA, the CDR3 is TGTGCCACCAGCAGAGAATCTTTAGCGGGAGGGTCCTACGAGCAGTACTTC. It specifies CATSRESLAGGSYEQYF.

By proportion, this clone is medium-sized (0.01 to 0.1%). This chain connects TRBV9 to TRBJ2-1, with D tentatively TRBD2 (6 bases). The CDR3 consists of 16 residues. V gave up 0 bases and J gave up 0 bases, with 10 bases separating them. Germline CDR1 reads SGDLS; CDR2 reads YYNGEE. The CDR3 bases are TGTGCCAGCAGCGTAGATCTAGCGACCTCCTACAATGAGCAGTTCTTC. This codes for CASSVDLATSYNEQFF.

The chain has TRBV5-1 and TRBJ2-7; 8 bases are shared with TRBD1. The CDR3 length is 14 residues. The junction had 6 bases not matched to a gene; V was cut back by 2 bases and J by 5 bases. Germline CDR1 reads SGHRS; CDR2 reads YFSETQ. The CDR3 coding sequence is TGCGCCAGCAGCTTTACAGGGGGTATGAACGAGCAGTACTTC. It specifies CASSFTGGMNEQYF.